This T cell receptor (beta chain) was documented in a study of beta chain features in type 1 diabetes. Study observations and caveats: There was a possibility that cDNA sequencing over-represented cells with high TCR expression. Across patients, naive, central memory and Treg TCRB repertoires exhibited apparently greater similarity than was observed across healthy donors.

Regarding this clone: Its cognate antigen is unknown.

Sorting that relied on CD45RO/CCR7/CD25/CD127/CD95/CD27 yielded CD4+ naive, central memory, regulatory and stem cell-like memory cells. Expressed TCRB transcripts got sequenced, as all isolated RNA was reverse transcribed. Libraries were prepared by immunoSEQ multiplex PCR; TCRdb keeps only in-frame clonotypes and omits some of them. The data hold around 300,000 clones, with 7.5% to 9.5% observed a single time. Sequencing input: central memory CD4+ T cells from blood. This clonotype was obtained from a woman aged 18-29 years in good health.

Here the CDR3 reads CASSPVDAGNTEAFF. For the CDR3, the DNA is TGTGCCAGCAGCCCCGTGGACGCGGGAAACACTGAAGCTTTCTTT. The rearrangement links TRBV11-3 to TRBJ1-1; D is unresolved. The length of the CDR3 is 15 residues. The ends were cut back, 5 bases at V and 2 bases at J, with 15 bases in the middle. Germline assignment: CDR1 SGHNT and CDR2 YENEEA.